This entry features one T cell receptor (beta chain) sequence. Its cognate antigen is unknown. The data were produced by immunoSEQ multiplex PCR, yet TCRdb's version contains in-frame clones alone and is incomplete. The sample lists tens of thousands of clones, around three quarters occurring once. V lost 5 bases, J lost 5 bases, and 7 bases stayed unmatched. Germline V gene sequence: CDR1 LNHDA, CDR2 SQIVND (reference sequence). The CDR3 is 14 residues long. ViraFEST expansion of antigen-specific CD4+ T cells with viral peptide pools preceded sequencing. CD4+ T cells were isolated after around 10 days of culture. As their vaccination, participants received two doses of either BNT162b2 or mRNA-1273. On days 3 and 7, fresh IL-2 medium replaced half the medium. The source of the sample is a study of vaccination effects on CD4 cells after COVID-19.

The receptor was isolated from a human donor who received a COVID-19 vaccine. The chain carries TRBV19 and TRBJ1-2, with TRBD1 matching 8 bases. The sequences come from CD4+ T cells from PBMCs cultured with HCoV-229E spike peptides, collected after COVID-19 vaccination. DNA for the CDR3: TGTGCCAGTAGTCCGGACAGGGATCAATATGGCTACACCTTC. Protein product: CASSPDRDQYGYTF.